This entry lists 19 T cell receptor beta chains sequenced from one sample in a study of Graves' ophthalmopathy and Graves' hyperthyroidism. Amplified material comprised TCR beta CDR3 regions derived from RNA transcripts. The first-round RT-PCR employed HTBI primers together with the Qiagen OneStep RT-PCR kit. A multiplex PCR was then performed as the second round. TCRdb itself ran the multiplex PCR reads through MiXCR, one entry per CDR3 protein. The table lists about 230,000 distinct CDR3 sequences, 45% of them singletons. Sequencing was done on a sample of peripheral blood. These receptors were collected from an adult man with Graves' ophthalmopathy.

The CDR3: CASSPKLLLGITGELFF. The DNA of the CDR3 is TGTGCCAGCAGTCCCAAACTGCTACTAGGGATCACCGGGGAGCTGTTTTTT. The chain couples TRBV11-3 to TRBJ2-2; the D gene is possibly TRBD2 (5 bases). This CDR3 region has 17 residues. V was clipped by 6 bases and J by 4 bases, with 21 bases between them. Germline-derived CDR1 and CDR2 are SGHNT and YENEEA.

The chain uses TRBV7-2 and TRBJ1-1; 9 bases match TRBD1. The germline V gene encodes CDR1 SGHTA and CDR2 FQGNSA. J was trimmed by 3 bases and V by 8 bases; bases with no gene match: 7. CDR3 length: 14 residues. CDR3 DNA sequence: TGTGCCAGCGGTACAGGGGGCAGGGACACTGAAGCTTTCTTT. Encoded protein: CASGTGGRDTEAFF.

This rearrangement joins TRBV7-3 to TRBJ2-3; D not resolved. The CDR3 consists of 15 residues. CDR1 is SGHTA and CDR2 is FQGTGA in the germline V gene. Trimming took 0 bases from V and 3 from J, leaving 10 bases between them. DNA of the CDR3: TGTGCCAGCAGCTTAACTCCGCTAGGAACAGATACGCAGTATTTT. Protein product: CASSLTPLGTDTQYF.

The chain joins TRBV29-1 to TRBJ1-1; weak D call: TRBD1 (5 bases). The CDR3 has 12 residues. V lost 7 bases and J 5 bases, leaving 14 bases between the germline ends. Germline loops: CDR1 SQVTM, CDR2 ANQGSEA. The DNA for the CDR3 is TGCAGCGCCATTGGGGGTTGGACTGAAGCTTTCTTT. Encoded protein: CSAIGGWTEAFF.

The rearrangement joins TRBV20-1 to TRBJ2-7; no clear D. Germline V gene lookup returns CDR1 DFQATT and CDR2 SNEGSKA (reference sequence). The germline V and J ends were trimmed by 6 bases and 1 base, with 19 bases remaining between them. The CDR3 consists of 15 residues. The CDR3 DNA reads TGCAGTGCCCAATCCGAGGCACTGGCTTCCTACGAGCAGTACTTC. Its translation: CSAQSEALASYEQYF.

The rearrangement joins TRBV5-1 to TRBJ2-2; D not certain. Trimming stripped 4 bases from V and 5 bases from J, with 9 bases between. The CDR3 is 13 residues long. Germline loops: CDR1 SGHRS, CDR2 YFSETQ. CDR3: CASSLELTGELFF. CDR3 in DNA: TGCGCCAGCAGCCTGGAGCTGACCGGGGAGCTGTTTTTT.

There are a few counts of this clonotype. In DNA form, the CDR3 reads TGCGCCAGCAGTGAGTCGGTGGCAGGGAGTAACTATGGCTACACCTTC. It codes for CASSESVAGSNYGYTF. The J gene is TRBJ1-2, the V gene TRBV10-2; possible D gene TRBD1, 5 bases. CDR1 is WSHSY and CDR2 is SAAADI in the germline V gene. The CDR3 extends over 16 amino acids. V lost 0 bases, J lost 1 base, and 12 bases lay in between.

As concerns this clonotype: The junction and the germline gene differ at one end; a read error may be behind it. The DNA for the CDR3 is TGTGCCAGCAGTTCGATGCGAGGGCTTGGCTACACCTTC. Its translation is CASSSMRGLGYTF. The chain is built from TRBV24-1 and TRBJ1-2; the D is unclear. The CDR3 loop spans 13 amino acids. In germline, CDR1 is KGHDR, CDR2 SFDVKD.

This clonotype was counted between two and nine times. At one end, the junction sequence differs from germline, possibly due to a read error. The gene calls are TRBV7-8 and TRBJ2-7, with 10 bases identical to TRBD1. Germline values: CDR1 SGHVS, CDR2 FQNEAQ. The CDR3 extends over 14 amino acids. CDR3 sequence (DNA): TGCGCCAGCAGCCAAGCCGACAGGGGGCACGAGCAGTACTTC. It specifies CASSQADRGHEQYF.

This clonotype has only a few counts. The rearrangement uses TRBV10-1 and TRBJ2-7; no definite D call. The CDR3 is 13 residues long. Per germline, CDR1 WNHNN and CDR2 SYGVQD (reference sequence). V dropped 0 bases and J dropped 3 bases, with 6 bases sitting between them. Here the CDR3 reads CASSESQFYEQYF. The CDR3 bases are TGCGCCAGCAGTGAGTCCCAGTTCTACGAGCAGTACTTC.

The J gene is TRBJ2-6, the V gene TRBV19; 8 bases agree with TRBD1. V shed 5 bases, J shed 0 bases, and the junction held 3 bases outside the gene matches. Germline V gives CDR1 LNHDA, CDR2 SQIVND (reference sequence). This CDR3 comprises 16 residues. The CDR3 loop reads CASSPTGASGANVLTF. The CDR3 DNA reads TGTGCCAGTAGTCCGACAGGGGCCTCTGGGGCCAACGTCCTGACTTTC.

This chain joins TRBV24-1 and TRBJ2-7; 9 bases line up with TRBD1. Germline values: CDR1 KGHDR, CDR2 SFDVKD. CDR3 length: 16 residues. The junction had 7 bases not matched to a gene; V was cut back by 4 bases and J by 1 base. The CDR3 nucleotides are TGTGCCACCAGTGAGGCCGGGACAGGGTCGTCCTACGAGCAGTACTTC. This codes for CATSEAGTGSSYEQYF.

This clonotype has only a few counts. The V and J genes are TRBV10-3 and TRBJ2-7; D is ambiguous. The germline gives CDR1 ENHRY, CDR2 SYGVKD. The CDR3 loop spans 14 amino acids. V lost 2 bases and J lost 2, with 10 bases in between. The CDR3 is CAISEDHLTYEQYF. CDR3 nucleotide sequence: TGTGCCATCAGTGAGGACCACCTAACCTACGAGCAGTACTTC.

CDR3 protein: CSALTETEKLFF. CDR3 in DNA: TGCAGCGCCCTGACAGAGACCGAAAAACTGTTTTTT. J is TRBJ1-4 and V is TRBV29-1; possibly TRBD1 for D (5 bases). The V and J ends lost 7 bases and 8 bases respectively, with 14 bases between them. This CDR3 has 12 residues. The germline V gene encodes CDR1 SQVTM and CDR2 ANQGSEA.

The genes are TRBV29-1 and TRBJ2-5; D remains unclear. The DNA end lines up better with TRBJ2-1; the J call may be wrong. The CDR3 is 11 amino acids. CDR1 and CDR2 (germline): SQVTM, ANQGSEA. The CDR3 nucleotides are TGCAGCGTTGACAGGTACAATGAGCAGTTCTTC. Translating it yields CSVDRYNEQFF.

V usage is TRBV5-1 and J usage is TRBJ2-7, with a tentative D call TRBD2 (6 bases). Trimming took 8 bases from V and 5 from J, leaving 11 bases between them. CDR1 SGHRS and CDR2 YFSETQ come from the germline V gene. This CDR3 has 11 amino acids. The CDR3 coding sequence is TGCGCCAGTAGGTCGGGGGACGAGCAGTACTTC. Translation: CASRSGDEQYF.

The rearrangement joins TRBV9 to TRBJ1-6; weak D call: TRBD1 (6 bases). This CDR3 has 18 residues. The V gene lost 0 bases and the J gene lost 0 bases, with 13 bases spanning the gap. The germline gives CDR1 SGDLS, CDR2 YYNGEE. CDR3 sequence reads: CASSVDHRASSYNSPLHF. The CDR3 nucleotides are TGTGCCAGCAGCGTAGATCACAGGGCGAGCTCCTATAATTCACCCCTCCACTTT.

This chain connects TRBV7-9 to TRBJ1-2; D may be TRBD1 (5 bases). Germline CDR1 and CDR2: SEHNR and FQNEAQ (reference sequence). The CDR3 loop spans 14 amino acids. V lost 2 bases and J 4 bases, leaving 11 bases between the germline ends. The CDR3: CASSLITGTYGYTF. CDR3 coding DNA: TGTGCCAGCAGCTTAATTACAGGAACCTATGGCTACACCTTC.

This clonotype was counted a few times. The chain links TRBV20-1 to TRBJ2-7, with D perhaps matching TRBD2 (6 bases). CDR3 length equals 13 residues. V lost 6 bases to trimming and J lost 6 bases, with 18 bases between them. Germline V gene sequence: CDR1 DFQATT, CDR2 SNEGSKA (reference sequence). As DNA, the CDR3 is TGCAGTGCCAGGAGGGAGATAGCGTCCGAGCAGTACTTC. Protein sequence: CSARREIASEQYF.